The text below deals with one T cell receptor beta chain. Reverse transcription used about 0.5 to 1 ug RNA and random hexamers. The authors amplified TCR beta CDR3 across 54 Vbeta and 13 Jbeta using immunoSEQ multiplex PCR. One entry per CDR3 protein, called by TCRdb with MiXCR from the immunoSEQ multiplex PCR reads. The sample records a few hundred thousand distinct CDR3 sequences, around 93% being singletons. Germline V lookup: CDR1 MNHNS, CDR2 SASEGT. With 1 base removed from V and 1 base from J, the gap between germline ends came to 10 bases. The CDR3 is 15 residues long. The sequenced target, TCR beta, came from blood CD8+ and CD4+ T cells. Treatment-naive patients with stable or active relapsing-remitting disease served as multiple sclerosis controls. TEMRA cells were FACS-enriched, with CD8+ and CD4+ T cells isolated negatively. The sample is drawn from a study of CD8 T cells in Susac syndrome.

The chain links TRBV6-1 to TRBJ2-5; weak D call: TRBD2 (6 bases). Sequencing was done on a sample of CD4+ T cells from PBMCs. The sequence was collected from a human donor with multiple sclerosis. The CDR3 here is CASSEVWGVQETQYF. DNA of the CDR3: TGTGCCAGCAGTGAAGTGTGGGGGGTCCAAGAGACCCAGTACTTC.